This T cell receptor beta chain was found in a study of sequential checkpoint blockade in melanoma. As for the study in general: Arm A got nivolumab then ipilimumab; arm B the reverse, 1:1. After both sequences, patients received maintenance nivolumab.

There are 14 residues in the CDR3. From germline, CDR1 is LGHNA and CDR2 YSLEER. In its sample, this clone was seen once. Sequencing used immunoSEQ multiplex PCR; TCRdb keeps in-frame clones, though not all of them. The table includes over 10,000 clones, around 65% detected once. Treatment indicated: randomized to nivolumab then ipilimumab (arm A) or the reverse (arm B). No patient had prior DNA-damaging chemotherapy. Sorted cells were live CD3+CD8+, lacking CD19 and CD56, from PBMCs. The chain recombines TRBV4-3 with TRBJ2-5; TRBD1 matches 9 bases. Near its end, the DNA agrees better with TRBJ2-7, so the J call may be wrong. This TCR came from a human donor with melanoma. The specimen was CD8+ T cells sorted from blood (inferred from file names), collected from a patient given nivolumab and ipilimumab in sequence. The DNA for the CDR3 is TGCGCCAGCAGCCAGTTGACAGGGGGCTACGAGCAGTACTTC. Translating it yields CASSQLTGGYEQYF.